These T cell receptor beta chains were read from a single sample in a study of blood T cell repertoires in COVID-19. The assay was immunoSEQ multiplex PCR, and TCRdb's table has in-frame clones only and misses some. The sample consists of tens of thousands of clones, 88% of them appearing once. Sequencing used peripheral blood. The receptor source for this set is a man older than 75 with acute or convalescent COVID-19. Each CDR3 is given with its conserved first and last residue. Fields, in order: clone size, V gene, J gene, D gene, CDR3 protein, CDR3 DNA. A D gene is named only where the DNA matches it firmly. Clone sizes are given selectively: once, few, many, or a class where the clone is expanded.

once	TRBV28	TRBJ1-6	NA	CASSLASKDNSPLHF	TGTGCCAGCAGTCTGGCTTCCAAAGATAATTCACCCCTCCACTTT
NA	TRBV2	TRBJ1-6	TRBD1	CASSRQGQNNSPLHF	TGTGCCAGCAGTCGACAGGGTCAAAATAATTCACCCCTCCACTTT
once	TRBV6-5	TRBJ1-6	NA	CASSSPGGARSPLHF	TGTGCCAGCAGTTCCCCCGGAGGAGCTCGGTCACCCCTCCACTTT
NA	TRBV18	TRBJ2-7	TRBD2	CASSPNLLAGVHEQYF	TGTGCCAGCTCCCCCAACTTACTAGCGGGGGTCCACGAGCAGTACTTC
NA	TRBV5-1	TRBJ2-7	NA	CASSLEGTSGEQYF	TGCGCCAGCAGCTTGGAGGGGACATCAGGCGAGCAGTACTTC
NA	TRBV5-4	TRBJ2-1	NA	CASSLASDRIIINEQFF	TGTGCCAGCAGCTTGGCCAGTGACAGGATTATAATCAATGAGCAGTTCTTC
few	TRBV11-3	TRBJ2-3	NA	CASSFGVTDTQYF	TGTGCCAGCAGCTTCGGTGTCACAGATACGCAGTATTTT
NA	TRBV28	TRBJ2-3	NA	CASRGGSGNTDTQYF	TGTGCCAGCAGGGGTGGTAGCGGTAACACAGATACGCAGTATTTT
NA	TRBV5-4	TRBJ2-7	NA	CASSWDPGTYEQYF	TGTGCCAGCAGCTGGGATCCCGGGACCTACGAGCAGTACTTC
NA	TRBV15	TRBJ1-5	NA	CATSRDQRVDQPQHF	TGTGCCACCAGCAGAGATCAGCGGGTAGATCAGCCCCAGCATTTT
once	TRBV7-3	TRBJ1-2	TRBD1	CASSAGQGTGGYTF	TGTGCCAGCAGCGCCGGACAGGGTACGGGTGGCTACACCTTC
NA	TRBV10-3	TRBJ2-3	TRBD2	CAITSGDYTDTQYF	TGTGCCATCACTAGCGGGGACTACACAGATACGCAGTATTTT
NA	TRBV5-6	TRBJ2-5	NA	CASSSPGLQETQYF	TGTGCCAGCAGCTCCCCGGGACTCCAAGAGACCCAGTACTTC
NA	TRBV6-1	TRBJ1-2	NA	CASSEYVDYGYTF	TGTGCCAGCAGTGAATATGTCGACTATGGCTACACCTTC
NA	TRBV3-1/TRBV3-2	TRBJ2-5	NA	CASSRRAPGGETQYF	TGTGCCAGCAGCCGACGGGCACCCGGAGGAGAGACCCAGTACTTC
NA	TRBV2	TRBJ2-7	NA	CASSEQGSTYEQYF	TGTGCCAGCAGTGAACAGGGGTCGACCTACGAGCAGTACTTC
NA	TRBV4-2	TRBJ1-2	TRBD1	CASSQRTGDNYGYTF	TGTGCCAGCAGCCAGCGGACAGGGGATAACTATGGCTACACCTTC
once	TRBV5-1	TRBJ2-1	TRBD2	CASSPTGLAGVVNEQFF	TGCGCCAGCAGCCCTACAGGACTAGCGGGAGTGGTGAATGAGCAGTTCTTC
NA	TRBV27	TRBJ2-1	TRBD2	CASSLDRLAGGHGEQFF	TGTGCCAGCAGTTTAGACCGACTAGCGGGAGGTCACGGTGAGCAGTTCTTC
NA	TRBV4-2	TRBJ1-4	NA	CASSQEGFSGSVWVSEKLFF	TGTGCCAGCAGCCAGGAGGGTTTTTCTGGGTCCGTCTGGGTTTCTGAAAAACTGTTTTTT
NA	TRBV10-3	TRBJ1-1	NA	CAISEPGQNTEAFF	TGTGCCATCAGCGAACCGGGACAGAACACTGAAGCTTTCTTT
NA	TRBV4-1	TRBJ2-1	TRBD2	CASSPSGLAGDFEQFF	TGCGCCAGCAGCCCAAGCGGACTAGCGGGAGATTTTGAGCAGTTCTTC
few	TRBV19	TRBJ1-1	TRBD1	CACTGTGAWTEAFF	TGTGCCTGTACCGGGACAGGGGCCTGGACTGAAGCTTTCTTT
NA	TRBV19	TRBJ2-5	NA	CASSIGRGQETQYF	TGTGCCAGTAGTATTGGCAGGGGCCAAGAGACCCAGTACTTC
few	TRBV6-2/TRBV6-3	TRBJ1-2	NA	CASSYGEGYGYTF	TGTGCCAGCAGTTACGGGGAGGGCTATGGCTACACCTTC
NA	TRBV29-1	TRBJ1-3	TRBD1	CSASGTAGNTIYF	TGCAGCGCCAGTGGGACAGCTGGAAACACCATATATTTT